Described below is a single T cell receptor beta chain sequence and its context. Trimming removed 6 bases from V and 6 bases from J; junction bases left unmatched: 12. Germline V lookup: CDR1 MGHRA, CDR2 YSYEKL. The CDR3 runs 16 residues. This specimen belongs to a study of CD8 T cells in Susac syndrome. Reverse transcription of 0.5 to 1 ug RNA used random hexamers. TCRdb passed the immunoSEQ multiplex PCR reads through MiXCR, listing each CDR3 protein once. The sample consists of just over 150,000 distinct CDR3 sequences, about 95% of them appearing once. Sequencing input: CD4+ T cells from PBMCs. This sequence originates from a human donor with Susac syndrome. V usage is TRBV4-1 and J usage is TRBJ2-1; TRBD2 agrees at 9 bases. The CDR3 sequence: CASSLGRPSGANEQFF. CDR3 in DNA: TGCGCCAGCAGTCTTGGGAGGCCTAGCGGGGCCAATGAGCAGTTCTTC.